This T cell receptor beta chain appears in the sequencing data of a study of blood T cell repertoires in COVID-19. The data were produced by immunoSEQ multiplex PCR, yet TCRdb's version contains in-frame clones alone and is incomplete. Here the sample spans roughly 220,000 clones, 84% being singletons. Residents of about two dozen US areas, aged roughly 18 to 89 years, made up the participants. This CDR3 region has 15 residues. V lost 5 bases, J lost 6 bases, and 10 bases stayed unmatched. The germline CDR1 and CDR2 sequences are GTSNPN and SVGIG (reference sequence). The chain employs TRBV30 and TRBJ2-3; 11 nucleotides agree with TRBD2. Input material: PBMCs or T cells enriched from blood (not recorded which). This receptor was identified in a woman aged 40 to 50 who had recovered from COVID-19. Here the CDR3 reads CAWGSGLAGVDTQYF. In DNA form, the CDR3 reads TGTGCCTGGGGCTCCGGACTAGCGGGTGTGGATACGCAGTATTTT.